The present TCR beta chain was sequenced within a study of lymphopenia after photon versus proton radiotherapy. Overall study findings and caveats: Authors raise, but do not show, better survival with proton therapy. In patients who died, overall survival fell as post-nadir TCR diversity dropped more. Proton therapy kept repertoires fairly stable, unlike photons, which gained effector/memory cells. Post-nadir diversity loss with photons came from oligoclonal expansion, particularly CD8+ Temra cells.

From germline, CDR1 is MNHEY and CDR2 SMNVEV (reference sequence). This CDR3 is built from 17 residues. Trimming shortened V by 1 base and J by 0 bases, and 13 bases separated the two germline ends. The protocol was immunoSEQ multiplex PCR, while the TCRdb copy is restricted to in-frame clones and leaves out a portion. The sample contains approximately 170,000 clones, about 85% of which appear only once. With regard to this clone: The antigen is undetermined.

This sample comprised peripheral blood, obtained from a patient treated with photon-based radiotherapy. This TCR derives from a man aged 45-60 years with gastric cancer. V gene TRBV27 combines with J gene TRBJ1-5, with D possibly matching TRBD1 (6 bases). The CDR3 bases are TGTGCCAGCAGTTTATACCCCCCACAGGGTAGCAATCAGCCCCAGCATTTT. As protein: CASSLYPPQGSNQPQHF.